The present T cell receptor (beta chain) was sequenced within a study of a mutant IDH1 vaccine in newly diagnosed glioma. Time point specified: week 11, during vaccination. Topical imiquimod accompanied each vaccine dose, which consisted of 300 ug of mutant IDH1 20-mer peptide. Donors had new WHO grade 3 or 4 IDH1-mutant, ATRX-lost astrocytomas. The data were produced by immunoSEQ multiplex PCR, yet TCRdb's version contains in-frame clones alone and is incomplete. The repertoire holds about 110,000 clones, about 90% seen once, with roughly 0.55% in the top ten. Note on this clone: Its antigen is unidentified.

Trimming left V 2 bases short and J 2 bases short, with 15 bases between. From germline, CDR1 is MGHDK and CDR2 SYGVNS. The CDR3 totals 16 residues. The source of this sequence is a woman aged 45-60 years with glioma. The source material was PBMCs, sampled from a glioma patient whose treatment included an IDH1 peptide vaccine. The chain has TRBV25-1 and TRBJ2-5; the D call may be TRBD1 or TRBD2 (5 bases each). CDR3 region: CASSEDGAGFQETQYF. The CDR3 nucleotides read TGTGCCAGCAGTGAAGACGGGGCGGGCTTTCAAGAGACCCAGTACTTC.